This TCR beta chain originates from a study of multiple sclerosis patients with progressive multifocal leukoencephalopathy (dated by TCRdb to between 2017 and 2020). In terms of the full investigation: The study examined peripheral T and B cells of MS patients who developed PML (4 under natalizumab, 1 after alemtuzumab) and treated patients who did not. From before therapy, through 6 and 12 months, up to PML onset, two natalizumab-treated patients who later developed PML were tracked longitudinally. The study aimed to detect JC virus-specific or public T-cell expansions arising at the time of PML onset.

About this clone: The target of this receptor is not known. No quality values exist for individual bases; no much larger clone is one base distant.

Taken from the germline V gene, the CDR1 and CDR2 loops are MNHEY and SVGAGI. The trim is 6 bases for V and 9 bases for J, with a gap of 22 bases between the germline ends. The CDR3 starts with the cysteine, ends with the phenylalanine, and has 15 residues. Just the 45-base CDR3 DNA is kept, in frame starting at base 1. Amplification of TRB CDR3 regions from genomic DNA was performed at survey-level depth using the immunoSEQ two-step multiplex PCR. To estimate template counts and remove amplification bias, each PCR was spiked with synthetic inline TR CDR3 controls covering all V-J pairings. Reads went through processing to reduce amplification and sequencing bias, and quantification was done against synthetic TR CDR3 analogs. As for the original processing: Raw data were processed in ImmunoSEQ Analyzer, with out-of-frame sequences and CDR3s containing stop codons removed, and gene names were assigned according to IMGT nomenclature. Repertoire diversity was summarized as normalized Shannon entropy, defined as 1 minus Pielou's evenness. Two TRB sequences were counted as identical only if the two sequences had the same V gene, J gene and CDR3. Public PML clonotypes were defined as CDR3s shared by two or more PML-onset samples but absent from earlier samples, from controls, and from public databases. CDR3 amino acid composition by position was analyzed with Skylign using the observed count method. TCRdb provides this immuneACCESS table in a form limited to in-frame rearrangements. Some clones are lacking; in checked studies, under half of them reflect an unresolved V gene, and why the rest are absent is not known. The DNA gave D and trimming, while V, J and clone size come from that table. The sample records 30,000 or so clones, approximately 86% of which are singletons. The ten largest clones take up 5.5% to 6.5% of the sample.

General study outcomes and caveats: When PML developed, neither common TRBV or TRBJ gene usage nor preferential TRBV-TRBJ pairings were detected. Analysis was limited to peripheral blood, even though cerebrospinal fluid or brain lymphocytes might be more informative for natalizumab-associated PML. In most PML patients, lower normalized Shannon entropy suggested less diverse TRB repertoires, while the natalizumab-treated controls had values close to 1. Because of the small, descriptive cohort, whether findings reflect JC virus infection or general immunocompromise remained unclear. Although TRB clones above 0.5% frequency turned up only in PML patients, the clones expanded at PML onset were already present before and during natalizumab therapy.

The sample's time point label, in plain terms: time of PML onset. The sample's treatment or condition, from its label and the paper: on natalizumab therapy at sampling. Diagnosis of PML was based on clinical and MRI findings and confirmed by finding JC virus DNA in cerebrospinal fluid. Among the natalizumab-treated patients, PML showed up after anywhere between roughly 16 and 56 months of natalizumab therapy. Every listed patient had earlier received interferon beta, and every PML patient was female. Blood samples for T3 were taken at PML onset. Ficoll-Hypaque density gradient centrifugation was used to isolate peripheral blood mononuclear cells.

This sequence was found in a woman in her thirties or forties with progressive multifocal leukoencephalopathy. The chain couples TRBV6-5 to TRBJ2-3; the D gene is perhaps TRBD1, from 6 matching bases. The sequenced sample was PBMCs, obtained from a patient treated with natalizumab. Here the CDR3 is given as CASRPPGQGYLTQYF. The nucleotides are TGTGCCAGCAGACCCCCGGGACAAGGGTACCTCACGCAGTATTTT.